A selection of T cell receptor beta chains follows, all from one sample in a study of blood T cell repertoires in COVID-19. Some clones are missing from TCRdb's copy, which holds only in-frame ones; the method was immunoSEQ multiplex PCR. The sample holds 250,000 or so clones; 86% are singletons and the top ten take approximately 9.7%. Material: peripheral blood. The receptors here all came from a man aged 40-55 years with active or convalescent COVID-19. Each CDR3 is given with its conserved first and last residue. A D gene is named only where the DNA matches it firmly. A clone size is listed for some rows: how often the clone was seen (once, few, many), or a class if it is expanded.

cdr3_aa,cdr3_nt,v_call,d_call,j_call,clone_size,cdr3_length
CASSDTALYGYTF,TGTGCCAGCAGTGATACAGCCCTCTATGGCTACACCTTC,TRBV12-3/TRBV12-4,NA,TRBJ1-2,NA,13
CASSRLAAQETQYF,TGTGCCAGCAGCCGACTAGCGGCCCAAGAGACCCAGTACTTC,TRBV11-2,TRBD2,TRBJ2-5,NA,14
CASSALGSTEAFF,TGTGCCAGCAGTGCCCTAGGGAGCACTGAAGCTTTCTTT,TRBV2,NA,TRBJ1-1,NA,13
CASEGGTYNEQFF,TGTGCCAGCGAGGGCGGCACCTACAATGAGCAGTTCTTC,TRBV11-2,NA,TRBJ2-1,NA,13
CATSADRSGEKLFF,TGTGCCACCAGCGCGGACAGGTCGGGTGAAAAACTGTTTTTT,TRBV15,TRBD1,TRBJ1-4,NA,14
CASNLEAGELFF,TGTGCCAGTAACTTAGAGGCCGGGGAGCTGTTTTTT,TRBV19,NA,TRBJ2-2,NA,12
CASSGGQVMNTEAFF,TGCGCCAGCAGCGGCGGACAGGTCATGAACACTGAAGCTTTCTTT,TRBV5-1,TRBD1,TRBJ1-1,few,15
CASSLGRRGGEKLFF,TGTGCCAGCAGCTTGGGGCGTAGGGGGGGTGAAAAACTGTTTTTT,TRBV11-2,NA,TRBJ1-4,NA,15
CASSSGPRETQYF,TGCGCCAGCAGCTCGGGTCCCCGGGAGACCCAGTACTTC,TRBV5-1,NA,TRBJ2-5,NA,13
CASSQGDRSNEKLFF,TGTGCCAGCAGCCAAGGGGACAGATCGAATGAAAAACTGTTTTTT,TRBV4-2,TRBD1,TRBJ1-4,NA,15
CASSAPLAGGNLQETQYF,TGCGCCAGCAGCGCCCCACTAGCGGGGGGGAATCTACAAGAGACCCAGTACTTC,TRBV5-1,TRBD2,TRBJ2-5,once,18
CASTHHGGDEQFF,TGTGCCAGCACCCACCATGGGGGGGATGAGCAGTTCTTC,TRBV28,TRBD2,TRBJ2-1,NA,13
CASSIDSSRDRGGYTF,TGTGCCAGTAGTATAGACTCATCACGGGACAGGGGTGGCTACACCTTC,TRBV19,TRBD1,TRBJ1-2,NA,16
CASSAGTSGSGEDTQYF,TGCGCCAGCAGCGCCGGGACTAGCGGGAGCGGGGAAGATACGCAGTATTTT,TRBV5-1,TRBD2,TRBJ2-3,NA,17
CASSKQGRGYEQYF,TGTGCCAGCAGCAAACAGGGTAGGGGCTACGAGCAGTACTTC,TRBV7-3,NA,TRBJ2-7,once,14
CASSPSTSPYEQYF,TGTGCCAGCAGTCCATCGACTAGTCCATACGAGCAGTACTTC,TRBV28,NA,TRBJ2-7,NA,14
CASSSGQGLLDTQYF,TGTGCCAGCAGCTCGGGACAGGGACTCTTAGATACGCAGTATTTT,TRBV7-9,TRBD1,TRBJ2-3,NA,15
CASSVDTTTDTQYF,TGTGCCAGCAGCGTAGACACTACCACAGATACGCAGTATTTT,TRBV9,NA,TRBJ2-3,NA,14
CASSYDVAGTGTAFF,TGTGCCAGCAGTTACGATGTTGCCGGGACAGGGACCGCTTTCTTT,TRBV6-5,TRBD1,TRBJ1-1,NA,15
CASSSGEGQEQYF,TGCGCCAGCAGCTCCGGGGAGGGCCAAGAGCAGTACTTC,TRBV5-1,TRBD2,TRBJ2-7,once,13
CASGKSGAFF,TGCGCCAGCGGTAAATCCGGAGCTTTCTTT,TRBV10-2,NA,TRBJ1-1,NA,10
CASSGGGNTEAFF,TGTGCCAGCTCGGGTGGAGGGAACACTGAAGCTTTCTTT,TRBV25-1,NA,TRBJ1-1,NA,13
CASKPGQGITDTQYF,TGTGCCAGCAAGCCGGGACAGGGGATAACAGATACGCAGTATTTT,TRBV28,TRBD1,TRBJ2-3,NA,15
CASRGRGLDLHF,TGTGCCAGCAGGGGCAGGGGGCTAGACCTCCACTTT,TRBV12-3/TRBV12-4,TRBD1,TRBJ1-6,NA,12
CATIPTNTGELFF,TGTGCCACCATTCCAACGAACACCGGGGAGCTGTTTTTT,TRBV28,NA,TRBJ2-2,NA,13
CATRGLEVPLTQYF,TGTGCCACCAGAGGACTAGAGGTTCCTCTGACCCAGTACTTC,TRBV10-3,TRBD2,TRBJ2-5,NA,14
CASRLGQGDFYEQYF,TGTGCCAGCAGGCTGGGACAGGGGGATTTCTACGAGCAGTACTTC,TRBV2,TRBD1,TRBJ2-7,NA,15
CASSPPTGTGGDEQYF,TGTGCCAGCTCACCTCCCACCGGGACAGGGGGAGACGAGCAGTACTTC,TRBV18,TRBD1,TRBJ2-7,NA,16
CASSSPYSPLHF,TGTGCCAGCAGCTCCCCCTACTCACCCCTCCACTTT,TRBV5-6,NA,TRBJ1-6,NA,12
CASSLARGTDTQYF,TGCGCCAGCAGCTTGGCCCGGGGCACAGATACGCAGTATTTT,TRBV5-1,NA,TRBJ2-3,NA,14
CSVGFRTDFNGYTF,TGCAGCGTTGGTTTCCGGACAGACTTCAATGGCTACACCTTC,TRBV29-1,NA,TRBJ1-2,NA,14
CASSSSGLAEGEDTQYF,TGTGCCAGCAGCTCCTCGGGACTAGCGGAGGGGGAGGATACGCAGTATTTT,TRBV28,TRBD2,TRBJ2-3,NA,17
CASKGVGQNYGYTF,TGCGCCAGCAAAGGGGTCGGGCAGAACTATGGCTACACCTTC,TRBV4-1,NA,TRBJ1-2,NA,14
CASSLGQGYGYTF,TGTGCCAGCAGCCTCGGACAGGGCTATGGCTACACCTTC,TRBV28,TRBD1,TRBJ1-2,NA,13
CASSQGRLSEQFF,TGTGCCAGCAGCCAAGGCCGACTCAGTGAGCAGTTCTTC,TRBV3-1/TRBV3-2,NA,TRBJ2-1,NA,13
CASSLLGTGLNQPQHF,TGTGCCAGCAGCTTATTAGGGACAGGGCTAAATCAGCCCCAGCATTTT,TRBV7-8,TRBD1,TRBJ1-5,NA,16
CASSFGQPGAFF,TGTGCCAGCAGTTTCGGACAGCCGGGAGCTTTCTTT,TRBV28,NA,TRBJ1-1,NA,12
CASSQERGLQETQYF,TGTGCCAGCAGCCAAGAGCGGGGGCTACAAGAGACCCAGTACTTC,TRBV3-1/TRBV3-2,NA,TRBJ2-5,NA,15
CASSPGTSGYTDTQYF,TGTGCCAGCAGCCCCGGGACTAGCGGGTACACAGATACGCAGTATTTT,TRBV11-3,TRBD2,TRBJ2-3,NA,16
CASSFQGRSTGELFF,TGTGCCAGCAGCTTTCAGGGGCGGTCCACCGGGGAGCTGTTTTTT,TRBV9,NA,TRBJ2-2,NA,15
CASSPYRGVYEQYF,TGTGCCAGTAGTCCCTACAGGGGAGTCTACGAGCAGTACTTC,TRBV19,TRBD1,TRBJ2-7,NA,14
CASSLQGGWSGYTF,TGTGCCAGCAGTTTACAGGGGGGTTGGAGTGGCTACACCTTC,TRBV27,TRBD1,TRBJ1-2,NA,14
CASSEVRRQGHGYTF,TGTGCCAGCAGTGAAGTGCGACGCCAGGGCCATGGCTACACCTTC,TRBV2,NA,TRBJ1-2,few,15
CASSRSQNTEAFF,TGTGCCAGCAGCAGGAGCCAGAACACTGAAGCTTTCTTT,TRBV7-9,NA,TRBJ1-1,NA,13
CASKGDGNTIYF,TGTGCCAGCAAGGGGGACGGAAACACCATATATTTT,TRBV7-9,NA,TRBJ1-3,NA,12
CASSFQGADYGYTF,TGTGCCAGCAGCTTTCAGGGGGCAGACTATGGCTACACCTTC,TRBV5-5,TRBD1,TRBJ1-2,NA,14
CATSAGRIDTQYF,TGTGCCACCAGTGCAGGGCGGATAGATACGCAGTATTTT,TRBV24-1,NA,TRBJ2-3,NA,13
CASSLSRGIPYEQYF,TGTGCCAGCAGCTTAAGCAGGGGCATCCCCTACGAGCAGTACTTC,TRBV13,NA,TRBJ2-7,NA,15
CASSIGTSFNEQFF,TGTGCCAGTAGTATTGGGACTAGTTTCAATGAGCAGTTCTTC,TRBV19,TRBD2,TRBJ2-1,NA,14
CASSMGQGYTEAFF,TGTGCCAGCAGCATGGGACAGGGCTACACTGAAGCTTTCTTT,TRBV5-8,TRBD1,TRBJ1-1,few,14
CASSPRTGAGDTQYF,TGTGCCAGCAGCCCTAGGACAGGGGCGGGAGATACGCAGTATTTT,TRBV7-6,TRBD1,TRBJ2-3,NA,15
CASSLTPGFNYGYTF,TGCGCCAGCAGCCTGACCCCCGGGTTTAACTATGGCTACACCTTC,TRBV4-1,NA,TRBJ1-2,NA,15
CATSEIAGADTQYF,TGTGCCACCAGTGAGATAGCGGGTGCAGATACGCAGTATTTT,TRBV24-1,TRBD2,TRBJ2-3,NA,14
CASSEDPLSWAGEKLFF,TGTGCCAGCAGTGAAGACCCTCTATCCTGGGCAGGTGAAAAACTGTTTTTT,TRBV6-1,NA,TRBJ1-4,NA,17
CATSDSTGGRGEKLFF,TGTGCCACCAGTGATTCGACGGGGGGGCGCGGAGAAAAACTGTTTTTT,TRBV24-1,NA,TRBJ1-4,NA,16